A selection of T cell receptor beta chains follows, all from one sample in a study of CD8 T cells in ankylosing spondylitis. TCRdb redid the calling of the 5' RACE reads with MiXCR, one entry per CDR3 protein. Of 700,000 to 1,000,000 distinct CDR3 sequences listed, about an eighth are singletons. The source material was blood, either unsorted or a sorted T cell fraction (not recorded which). Source of these receptors: a male donor with ankylosing spondylitis. CDR3s leave out the opening cysteine and the closing phenylalanine or tryptophan. The order of the fields is CDR3 protein, J gene, clone size, V gene. The listing skips clone size in some rows; elsewhere it reads once, few, many or a size class.

CDR3 protein: ASSFQSSGELF
J gene: TRBJ2-2
clone size: few
V gene: TRBV7-9

CDR3 protein: ASRRGVGEKLF
J gene: TRBJ1-4
clone size: few
V gene: TRBV5-1

CDR3 protein: ASSSSGAVSTDTQY
J gene: TRBJ2-3
clone size: few
V gene: TRBV5-1

CDR3 protein: ASSLVRGGNSPLH
J gene: TRBJ1-6
clone size: .
V gene: TRBV7-2

CDR3 protein: ASSYAREGYT
J gene: TRBJ1-2
clone size: .
V gene: TRBV6-5

CDR3 protein: SARKGQGTDTQY
J gene: TRBJ2-3
clone size: .
V gene: TRBV20-1

CDR3 protein: ASSLGSGTQY
J gene: TRBJ2-5
clone size: .
V gene: TRBV5-6

CDR3 protein: ASSFGGRNYGYT
J gene: TRBJ1-2
clone size: .
V gene: TRBV5-1

CDR3 protein: ASSSPGGGRKETQY
J gene: TRBJ2-5
clone size: many
V gene: TRBV11-2

CDR3 protein: ASGSTGNYGYT
J gene: TRBJ1-2
clone size: few
V gene: TRBV12-5

CDR3 protein: SARGYGGEWDEQF
J gene: TRBJ2-1
clone size: few
V gene: TRBV20-1

CDR3 protein: SARALWTGELF
J gene: TRBJ2-2
clone size: .
V gene: TRBV20-1

CDR3 protein: ASSLLAGLAPTDTQY
J gene: TRBJ2-3
clone size: many
V gene: TRBV27

CDR3 protein: AISELRANYGYT
J gene: TRBJ1-2
clone size: few
V gene: TRBV10-3